A single sample gave rise to the 20 T cell receptor beta chains below, sequenced in a study of cytomegalovirus exposure and HLA in healthy donors. The PCR employed 60 Vbeta primers together with 13 Jbeta primers. Generated by immunoSEQ multiplex PCR, the TCRdb table keeps only in-frame clones and is missing some. The sample shows 170,000 or so clones, 75% to 85% of them seen only once. Sequencing input: PBMCs. These receptors all come from a boy aged 5 to 17 in good health and CMV-seronegative.

This clone was picked up one time. The chain couples TRBV7-6 to TRBJ2-3; D ambiguous. The CDR3 has 14 amino acids. Germline V gives CDR1 SGHVS, CDR2 FNYEAQ. Trimming shortened V by 1 base and J by 4 bases, and 9 bases separated the two germline ends. CDR3 nucleotides: TGTGCCAGCAGCTTAGGTTATAGCTCAGATACGCAGTATTTT. Protein sequence: CASSLGYSSDTQYF.

The V call is TRBV28, the J call TRBJ2-1; TRBD1 aligns across 9 bases. There are 14 residues in the CDR3. Germline CDR1 and CDR2: MDHEN and SYDVKM. J gave up 8 bases and V 8 bases, and 10 bases lay outside the gene matches. CDR3 bases: TGTGCCAGCTTCGCCACGGGACAGGGTGATGAGCAGTTCTTC. Residues: CASFATGQGDEQFF. Complete variable domain (other parts from reference TRBV28 and TRBJ2-1): DVKVTQSSRYLVKRTGEKVFLECVQDMDHENMFWYRQDPGLGLRLIYFSYDVKMKEKGDIPEGYSVSREKKERFSLILESASTNQTSMYLCASFATGQGDEQFFGPGTRLTVL.

This clone was recorded only once. V usage is TRBV19 and J usage is TRBJ2-3, with 9 bases identical to TRBD1. Per the germline V gene, CDR1 is LNHDA and CDR2 is SQIVND (reference sequence). This CDR3 spans 13 amino acids. The J segment lost 9 bases and the V segment lost 4 bases, leaving 5 bases of the junction unmatched. The CDR3 spells CASSKGTGTTQYF. CDR3 DNA: TGTGCCAGTAGTAAAGGGACAGGGACGACGCAGTATTTT. Complete variable domain (other parts from reference TRBV19 and TRBJ2-3): DGGITQSPKYLFRKEGQNVTLSCEQNLNHDAMYWYRQDPGQGLRLIYYSQIVNDFQKGDIAEGYSVSREKKESFPLTVTSAQKNPTAFYLCASSKGTGTTQYFGPGTRLTVL.

In DNA, the CDR3 is TGTGCCACCGGAGAAAGGGACAGGACGAACACTGAAGCTTTCTTT. Protein product: CATGERDRTNTEAFF. V gene TRBV10-3 combines with J gene TRBJ1-1, with 8 bases that match TRBD1. This CDR3 has 15 amino acids. V was pared by 10 bases and J by 1 base, with 11 bases of the junction left unmatched. Per germline, CDR1 ENHRY and CDR2 SYGVKD.

V gene TRBV19 combines with J gene TRBJ1-2, with 7 bases identical to TRBD1. This CDR3 contains 14 residues. Per germline, CDR1 LNHDA and CDR2 SQIVND (reference sequence). Trimming at V came to 5 bases and at J to 6 bases, leaving 9 bases not matched to a gene. CDR3 protein: CASSATGYLNGYTF. The CDR3 nucleotides read TGTGCCAGTAGTGCGACAGGGTATTTGAATGGCTACACCTTC.

The chain is built from TRBV5-3 and TRBJ2-7; TRBD2 agrees at 7 bases. TRBV5-3 has ORF status, its function being uncertain. The CDR3 loop spans 15 amino acids. With V trimmed by 1 base and J by 3 bases, 7 bases remained unmatched. The CDR3 is CARSLRLAGVYEQYF. The CDR3 DNA reads TGTGCCAGAAGCTTGAGACTAGCAGGAGTCTACGAGCAGTACTTC.

This rearrangement joins TRBV7-8 to TRBJ2-7; perhaps TRBD1 as D (5 bases). Looked up from germline, CDR1 is SGHVS and CDR2 is FQNEAQ. V gave up 5 bases and J gave up 5 bases, with 16 bases separating them. The CDR3 totals 14 residues. In nucleotides, the CDR3 is TGTGCCAGCAGCCTTGACAGCGTTCGTGACGAGCAGTACTTC. Its protein product is CASSLDSVRDEQYF.

This rearrangement joins TRBV7-8 to TRBJ1-2; weak D call: TRBD1 (6 bases). Germline CDR1 and CDR2: SGHVS and FQNEAQ. The CDR3 length is 15 residues. Trimming shortened V by 3 bases and J by 4 bases, and 15 bases separated the two germline ends. The CDR3 nucleotides are TGTGCCAGCAGCTTCGGGGGGGCGAGCGGCTATGGCTACACCTTC. Encoded protein: CASSFGGASGYGYTF.

The genes are TRBV7-2 and TRBJ2-3, with D tentatively TRBD2 (6 bases). From germline, CDR1 is SGHTA and CDR2 FQGNSA. The CDR3 length is 15 residues. The V gene lost 1 base and the J gene lost 3 bases, with 11 bases spanning the gap. The CDR3 region has the DNA TGTGCCAGCAGCTTAGAGGGTGGGAGGACAGATACGCAGTATTTT. Its translation: CASSLEGGRTDTQYF.

The chain carries TRBV6-5 and TRBJ2-1; 9 bases align to TRBD1. Germline CDR1 is MNHEY and CDR2 is SVGAGI. The CDR3 contains 16 residues. V lost 0 bases, J lost 2 bases, and 2 bases stayed unmatched. The CDR3 is CASSYSTGGPYNEQFF. In nucleotides, the CDR3 is TGTGCCAGCAGTTACTCGACAGGGGGGCCCTACAATGAGCAGTTCTTC.

This clone was counted a single time. The chain employs TRBV18 and TRBJ2-3, with D uncertain. The CDR3 extends over 13 amino acids. Germline V gene data show CDR1 as KGHSH and CDR2 as LQKENI. Trimming pared 4 bases from V and 4 bases from J, leaving 9 bases between. The CDR3 sequence: CASSRNGADTQYF. The CDR3 DNA is TGTGCCAGCTCACGGAACGGAGCAGATACGCAGTATTTT.

In this sample, this clone turned up once. The chain recombines TRBV7-2 with TRBJ1-1; perhaps TRBD1 as D (5 bases). V lost 4 bases, J lost 0 bases, and 12 bases lay in between. Germline V gene sequence: CDR1 SGHTA, CDR2 FQGNSA. The CDR3 covers 15 residues. CDR3 in amino acids: CASSWGDGVNTEAFF. Here the CDR3 DNA reads TGTGCCAGCAGCTGGGGGGACGGGGTGAACACTGAAGCTTTCTTT.

This clone was detected only a few times. The V gene is TRBV19, the J gene TRBJ1-6; a weak D match, TRBD1 (6 bases). CDR1 is LNHDA and CDR2 is SQIVND in the germline V gene (reference sequence). The V gene lost 9 bases and the J gene lost 10 bases, with 19 bases spanning the gap. The CDR3 length is 14 residues. CDR3 nucleotides: TGTGCCAGCGCCACAGGGATTACAAACTCACCCCTCCACTTT. It codes for CASATGITNSPLHF. The full variable domain, rest sourced from reference TRBV19 and TRBJ1-6, is DGGITQSPKYLFRKEGQNVTLSCEQNLNHDAMYWYRQDPGQGLRLIYYSQIVNDFQKGDIAEGYSVSREKKESFPLTVTSAQKNPTAFYLCASATGITNSPLHFGNGTRLTVT.

The chain employs TRBV9 and TRBJ1-1; 10 bases line up with TRBD1. The ends lost 0 bases at V and 6 bases at J; junction bases unmatched: 2. CDR3 length: 14 residues. In germline, CDR1 is SGDLS, CDR2 YYNGEE. The chain's CDR3 is CASSVVGQGAEAFF. The DNA of the CDR3 is TGTGCCAGCAGCGTAGTTGGACAGGGGGCTGAAGCTTTCTTT.

This clone turned up a few times. V usage is TRBV11-3 and J usage is TRBJ2-1; D remains unclear. Germline CDR1 is SGHNT and CDR2 is YENEEA. Trimming removed 0 bases from V and 4 bases from J, with 7 bases in between. The CDR3 has 14 amino acids. The CDR3 loop is CASSLEARYNEQFF. Here the CDR3 DNA reads TGTGCCAGCAGCTTAGAGGCTAGATACAATGAGCAGTTCTTC.

The chain combines TRBV19 with TRBJ2-1; TRBD2 matches 9 bases. V lost 8 bases to trimming and J lost 4 bases; unmatched junction nucleotides: 6. Per germline, CDR1 LNHDA and CDR2 SQIVND (reference sequence). The CDR3 runs to 14 residues. CDR3 residues: CASASGLAYNEQFF. For the CDR3, the DNA is TGTGCCAGTGCTTCGGGACTAGCTTACAATGAGCAGTTCTTC.

The genes are TRBV7-3 and TRBJ2-5; TRBD1 matches 11 bases. The V segment lost 5 bases and the J segment 5 bases; nucleotides outside the gene matches: 4. The CDR3 loop spans 14 amino acids. The germline V gene encodes CDR1 SGHTA and CDR2 FQGTGA. CDR3 loop: CASSRTGGVETQYF. CDR3 coding DNA: TGTGCCAGCAGCCGGACAGGGGGCGTGGAGACCCAGTACTTC.

The J gene is TRBJ2-7, the V gene TRBV18; D might be TRBD2 (5 bases). Germline assignment: CDR1 KGHSH and CDR2 LQKENI. Trimming removed 6 bases from V and 2 bases from J, with 14 bases in between. The CDR3 covers 14 residues. CDR3 region: CASSPEQEAYEQYF. CDR3 DNA: TGTGCCAGCTCCCCCGAGCAGGAGGCCTACGAGCAGTACTTC.

This clone was counted a single time. The chain carries TRBV6-4 and TRBJ1-2; TRBD1 might be the D (5 bases). The germline gives CDR1 MRHNA, CDR2 SNTAGT. The length of the CDR3 is 15 residues. V lost 4 bases to trimming and J lost 4 bases, with 16 bases between them. The CDR3 DNA reads as TGTGCCAGCAGTGCATCGGCAGGGTGGGCCTATGGCTACACCTTC. Translating it yields CASSASAGWAYGYTF.

This sequence joins TRBV13 and TRBJ2-5; tentatively, D is TRBD1 (6 bases). Germline V gene data show CDR1 as PRHDT and CDR2 as FYEKMQ (reference sequence). CDR3 length equals 13 residues. Trimming removed 1 base from V and 4 bases from J, with 7 bases in between. The CDR3 DNA sequence: TGTGCCAGCAGCTTAGAACAGGGAGAGACCCAGTACTTC. Translating gives CASSLEQGETQYF.